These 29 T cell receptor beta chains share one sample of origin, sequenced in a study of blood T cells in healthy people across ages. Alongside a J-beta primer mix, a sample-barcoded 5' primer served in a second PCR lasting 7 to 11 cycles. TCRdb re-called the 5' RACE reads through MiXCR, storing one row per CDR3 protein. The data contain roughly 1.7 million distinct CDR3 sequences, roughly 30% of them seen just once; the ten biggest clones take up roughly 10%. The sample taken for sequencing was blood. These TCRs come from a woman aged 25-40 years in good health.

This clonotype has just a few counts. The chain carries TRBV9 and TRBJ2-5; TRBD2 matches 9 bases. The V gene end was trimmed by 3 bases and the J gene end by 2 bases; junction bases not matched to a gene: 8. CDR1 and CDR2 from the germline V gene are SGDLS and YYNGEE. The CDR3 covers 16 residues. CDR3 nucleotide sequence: TGTGCCAGCAGCGCCCCACCGACTAGCGGACAAGAGACCCAGTACTTC. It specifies CASSAPPTSGQETQYF.

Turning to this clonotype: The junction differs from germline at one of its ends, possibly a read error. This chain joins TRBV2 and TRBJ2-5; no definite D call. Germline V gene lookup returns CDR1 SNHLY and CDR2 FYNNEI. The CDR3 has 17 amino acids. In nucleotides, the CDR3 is TGTGCCAGCAGTGGGGGATCGACTCCCACCACCTTCGAGACTCAGTACTTC. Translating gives CASSGGSTPTTFETQYF.

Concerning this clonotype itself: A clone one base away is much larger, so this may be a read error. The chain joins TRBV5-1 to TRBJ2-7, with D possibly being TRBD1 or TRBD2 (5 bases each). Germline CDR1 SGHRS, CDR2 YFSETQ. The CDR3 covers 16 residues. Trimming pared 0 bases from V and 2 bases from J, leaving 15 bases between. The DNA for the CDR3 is TGCGCCAGCAGCTTGGAGGCCGGGACGCCGCCCTACGAGCAGTACTTC. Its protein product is CASSLEAGTPPYEQYF.

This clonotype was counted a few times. CDR3 DNA: TGCGCCAGCAGCCGGTTAATGGGGACTAGCGGGAGAACTTCAGAAGATACGCAGTATTTT. Protein: CASSRLMGTSGRTSEDTQYF. The V gene is TRBV4-1, the J gene TRBJ2-3; TRBD2 matches at 14 bases. Germline-derived CDR1 and CDR2 are MGHRA and YSYEKL. CDR3 size: 20 residues. The J segment lost 5 bases and the V segment lost 4 bases, leaving 17 bases of the junction unmatched.

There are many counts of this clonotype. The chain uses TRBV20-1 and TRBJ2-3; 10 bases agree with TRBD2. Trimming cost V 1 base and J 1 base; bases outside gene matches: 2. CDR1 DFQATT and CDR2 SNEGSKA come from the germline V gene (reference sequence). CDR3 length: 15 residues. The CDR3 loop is CSARAGTSGTDTQYF. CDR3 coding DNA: TGCAGTGCTAGAGCCGGGACTAGCGGCACAGATACGCAGTATTTT.

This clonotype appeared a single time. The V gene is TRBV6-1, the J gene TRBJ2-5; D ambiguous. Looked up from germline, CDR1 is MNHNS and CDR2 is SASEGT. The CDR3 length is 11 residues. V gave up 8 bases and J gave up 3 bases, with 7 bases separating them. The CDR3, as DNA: TGTGCCAGCGATTCCGAAGAGACCCAGTACTTC. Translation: CASDSEETQYF.

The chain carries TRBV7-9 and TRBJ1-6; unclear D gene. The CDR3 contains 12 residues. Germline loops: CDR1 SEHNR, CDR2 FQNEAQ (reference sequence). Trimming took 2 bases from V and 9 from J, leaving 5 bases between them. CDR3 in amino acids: CASSLPVSPLHF. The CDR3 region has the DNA TGTGCCAGCAGCTTACCGGTTTCACCCCTCCACTTT.

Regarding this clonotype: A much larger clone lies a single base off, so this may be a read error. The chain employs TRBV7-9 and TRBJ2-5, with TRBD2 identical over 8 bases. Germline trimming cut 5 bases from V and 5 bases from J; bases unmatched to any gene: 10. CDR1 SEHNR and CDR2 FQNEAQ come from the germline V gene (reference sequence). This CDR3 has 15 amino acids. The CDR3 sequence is CASSPGTSRWETQYF. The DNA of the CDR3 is TGTGCCAGCAGCCCGGGGACTAGTCGGTGGGAGACCCAGTACTTC. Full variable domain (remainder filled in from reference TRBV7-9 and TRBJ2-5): DTGVSQNPRHKITKRGQNVTFRCDPISEHNRLYWYRQTLGQGPEFLTYFQNEAQLEKSRLLSDRFSAERPKGSFSTLEIQRTEQGDSAMYLCASSPGTSRWETQYFGPGTRLLVL.

The CDR3 DNA follows: TGCGCCAGCAGTACTGTTAGCTCCTACAATGAGCAGTTCTTC. Translation: CASSTVSSYNEQFF. This rearrangement joins TRBV5-1 to TRBJ2-1; D is undetermined. V was trimmed by 5 bases and J by 0 bases, leaving 9 bases between them. The CDR3 has 14 residues. Germline V gene data show CDR1 as SGHRS and CDR2 as YFSETQ.

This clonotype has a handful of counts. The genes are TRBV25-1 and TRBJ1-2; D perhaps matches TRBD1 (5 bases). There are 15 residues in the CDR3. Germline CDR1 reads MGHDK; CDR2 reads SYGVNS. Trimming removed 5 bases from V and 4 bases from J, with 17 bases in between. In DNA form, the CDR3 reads TGTGCCAGCAGTTCCGCCGGGACTTTGTCCTATGGCTACACCTTC. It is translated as CASSSAGTLSYGYTF.

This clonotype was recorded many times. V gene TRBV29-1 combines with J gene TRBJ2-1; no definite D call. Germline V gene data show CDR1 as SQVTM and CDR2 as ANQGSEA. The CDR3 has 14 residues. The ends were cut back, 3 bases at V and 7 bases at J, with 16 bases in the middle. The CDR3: CSVDVVALGNEQFF. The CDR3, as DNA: TGCAGCGTTGATGTGGTGGCCTTGGGGAATGAGCAGTTCTTC.

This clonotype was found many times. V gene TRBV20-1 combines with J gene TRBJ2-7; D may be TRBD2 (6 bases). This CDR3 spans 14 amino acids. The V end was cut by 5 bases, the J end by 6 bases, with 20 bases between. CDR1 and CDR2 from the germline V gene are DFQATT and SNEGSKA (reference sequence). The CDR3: CSAGPPGRQGEQYF. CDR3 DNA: TGCAGTGCTGGGCCCCCAGGGAGGCAGGGCGAGCAGTACTTC.

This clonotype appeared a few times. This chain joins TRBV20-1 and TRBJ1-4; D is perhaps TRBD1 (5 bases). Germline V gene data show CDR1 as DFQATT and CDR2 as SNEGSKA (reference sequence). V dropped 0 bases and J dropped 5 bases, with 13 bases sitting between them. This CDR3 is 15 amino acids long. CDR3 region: CSARDTTDSNEKLFF. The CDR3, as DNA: TGCAGTGCTAGAGATACGACAGACTCCAATGAAAAACTGTTTTTT.

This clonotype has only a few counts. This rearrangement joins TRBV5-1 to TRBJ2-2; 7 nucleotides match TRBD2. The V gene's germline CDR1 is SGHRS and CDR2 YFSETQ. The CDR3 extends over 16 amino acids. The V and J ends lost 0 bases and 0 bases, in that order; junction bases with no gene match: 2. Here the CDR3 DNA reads TGCGCCAGCAGCTTGGCCCGGGGGGCGAACACCGGGGAGCTGTTTTTT. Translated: CASSLARGANTGELFF.

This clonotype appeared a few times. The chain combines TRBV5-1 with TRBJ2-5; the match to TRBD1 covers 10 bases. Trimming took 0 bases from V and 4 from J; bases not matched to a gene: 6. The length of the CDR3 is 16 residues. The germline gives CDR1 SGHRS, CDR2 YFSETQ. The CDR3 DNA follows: TGCGCCAGCAGCTTGGGACAGGGGGCGAATGGAGAGACCCAGTACTTC. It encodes CASSLGQGANGETQYF.

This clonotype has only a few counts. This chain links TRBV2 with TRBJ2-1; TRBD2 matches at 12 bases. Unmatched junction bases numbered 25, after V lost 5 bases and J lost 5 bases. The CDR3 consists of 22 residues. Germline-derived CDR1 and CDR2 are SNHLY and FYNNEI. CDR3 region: CASSFPPIRLAGGPGNHNEQFF. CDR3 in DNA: TGTGCCAGCAGTTTCCCACCCATCCGTCTAGCGGGGGGGCCCGGTAATCACAATGAGCAGTTCTTC.

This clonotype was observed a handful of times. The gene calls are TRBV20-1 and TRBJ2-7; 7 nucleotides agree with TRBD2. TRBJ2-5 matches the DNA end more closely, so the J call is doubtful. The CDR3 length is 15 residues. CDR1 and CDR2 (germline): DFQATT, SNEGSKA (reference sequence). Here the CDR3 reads CSAALSTSPGETQYF. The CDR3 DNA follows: TGCAGTGCTGCCTTGTCGACTAGCCCGGGGGAGACCCAGTACTTC.

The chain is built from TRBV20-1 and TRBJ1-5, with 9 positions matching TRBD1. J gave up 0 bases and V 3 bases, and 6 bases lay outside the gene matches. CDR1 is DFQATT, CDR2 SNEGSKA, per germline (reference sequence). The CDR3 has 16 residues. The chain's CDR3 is CSARGQGGNSNQPQHF. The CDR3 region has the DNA TGCAGTGCTAGGGGACAGGGAGGAAATAGCAATCAGCCCCAGCATTTT.

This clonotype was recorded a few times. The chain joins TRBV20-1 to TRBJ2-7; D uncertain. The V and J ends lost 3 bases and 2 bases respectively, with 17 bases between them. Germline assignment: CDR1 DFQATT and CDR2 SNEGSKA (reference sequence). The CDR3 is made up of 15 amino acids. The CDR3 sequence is CSASRHIGQPYEQYF. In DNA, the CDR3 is TGCAGTGCTAGTCGTCATATAGGTCAGCCCTACGAGCAGTACTTC.

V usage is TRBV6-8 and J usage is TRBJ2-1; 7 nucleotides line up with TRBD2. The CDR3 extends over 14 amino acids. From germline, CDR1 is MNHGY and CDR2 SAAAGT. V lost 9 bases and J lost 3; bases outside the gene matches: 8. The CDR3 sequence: CARYLASGYNEQFF. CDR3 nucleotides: TGTGCCAGATACCTAGCTAGCGGCTACAATGAGCAGTTCTTC.

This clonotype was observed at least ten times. The CDR3 nucleotides are TGTGCCAGCAGCCAAAACTGGGGGGCCAAAAACATTCAGTACTTC. This encodes CASSQNWGAKNIQYF. The chain recombines TRBV3-1 with TRBJ2-4; either TRBD1 or TRBD2 may fit D (5 bases each). Trimming left V 2 bases short and J 1 base short, with 9 bases between. There are 15 residues in the CDR3. Germline CDR1 reads LGHDT; CDR2 reads YNNKEL (reference sequence).

The CDR3 protein is CASSSTGSAYEQYF. The CDR3 nucleotides are TGCGCCAGCAGCTCCACGGGTTCCGCCTACGAGCAGTACTTC. The chain couples TRBV5-1 to TRBJ2-7; D call uncertain. Germline-derived CDR1 and CDR2 are SGHRS and YFSETQ. Trimming cost V 3 bases and J 2 bases, with 12 bases left between them. The CDR3 consists of 14 residues.

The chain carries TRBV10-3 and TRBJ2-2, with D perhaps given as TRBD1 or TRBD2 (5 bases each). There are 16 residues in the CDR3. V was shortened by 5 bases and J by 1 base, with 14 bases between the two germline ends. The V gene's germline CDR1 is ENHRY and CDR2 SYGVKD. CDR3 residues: CAISSTGALNTGELFF. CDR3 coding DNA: TGTGCCATCAGTAGTACCGGGGCCCTGAACACCGGGGAGCTGTTTTTT.

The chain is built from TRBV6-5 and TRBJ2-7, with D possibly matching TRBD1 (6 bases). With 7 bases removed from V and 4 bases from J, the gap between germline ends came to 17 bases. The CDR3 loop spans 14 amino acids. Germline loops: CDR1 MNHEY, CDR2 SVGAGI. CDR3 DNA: TGTGCCAGCACCCAGACCCAGGGGTCTTACGAGCAGTACTTC. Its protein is CASTQTQGSYEQYF.

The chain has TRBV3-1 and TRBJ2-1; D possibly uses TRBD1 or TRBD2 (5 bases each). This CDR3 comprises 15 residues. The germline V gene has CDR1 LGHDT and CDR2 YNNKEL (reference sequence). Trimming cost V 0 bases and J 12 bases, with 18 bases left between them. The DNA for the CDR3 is TGTGCCAGCAGCCAAGATGATACATGGGACCGATGGCAGTTCTTC. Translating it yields CASSQDDTWDRWQFF.

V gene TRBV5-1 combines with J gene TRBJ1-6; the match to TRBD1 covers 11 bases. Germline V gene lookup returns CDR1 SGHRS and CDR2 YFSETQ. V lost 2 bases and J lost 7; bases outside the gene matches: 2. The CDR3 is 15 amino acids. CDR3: CASSLRTGGNSPLHF. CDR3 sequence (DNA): TGCGCCAGCAGCTTACGGACAGGGGGCAATTCACCCCTCCACTTT.

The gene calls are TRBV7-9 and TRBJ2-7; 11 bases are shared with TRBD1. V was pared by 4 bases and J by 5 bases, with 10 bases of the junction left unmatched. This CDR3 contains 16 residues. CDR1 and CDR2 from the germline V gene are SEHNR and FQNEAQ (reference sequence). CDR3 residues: CASSSSRDRGSHEQYF. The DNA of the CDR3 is TGTGCCAGCAGCTCATCTAGGGACAGGGGGTCCCACGAGCAGTACTTC.

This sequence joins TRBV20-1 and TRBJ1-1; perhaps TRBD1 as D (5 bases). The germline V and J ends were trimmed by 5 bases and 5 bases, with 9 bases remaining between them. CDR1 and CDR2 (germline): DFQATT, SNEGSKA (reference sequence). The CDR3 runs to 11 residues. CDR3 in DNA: TGCAGTGCTGGGGGAGCGACTGAAGCTTTCTTT. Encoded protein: CSAGGATEAFF.

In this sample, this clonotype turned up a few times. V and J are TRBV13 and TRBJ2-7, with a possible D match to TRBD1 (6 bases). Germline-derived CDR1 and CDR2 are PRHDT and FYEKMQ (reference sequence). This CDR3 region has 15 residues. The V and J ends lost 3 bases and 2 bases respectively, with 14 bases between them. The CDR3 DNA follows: TGTGCCAGCAGCTTCCGGTGGCAGGGGACCTACGAGCAGTACTTC. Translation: CASSFRWQGTYEQYF.